This T cell receptor (beta chain) was sequenced for a study of blood T cells in healthy people across ages. The wider study: Per two T cells, template switching captured roughly one barcoded beta molecule.

The people who gave samples were healthy Caucasians from Russia, aged roughly 6 to 95. A sample-barcoded 5' primer and a J-beta primer mix were used in a second PCR of roughly 7 to 11 cycles. TCRdb used MiXCR to reprocess the 5' RACE reads, holding one entry per CDR3 protein. In the table there are just under 900,000 distinct CDR3 sequences, about 28% of which are singletons. Notes on the study in general: Expanded clonotype changes were possibly confounded by unknown donor CMV status.

In its sample, this clonotype was seen many times. Its antigen is unknown. The material sequenced was blood. This receptor was taken from a woman older than 75 in good health.

The CDR3, as DNA: TGTGCCAGCAGGCCAGGGGGCAACTATGGCTACACCTTC. Translating gives CASRPGGNYGYTF. This rearrangement joins TRBV12-3 or TRBV12-4 to TRBJ1-2; TRBD1 agrees at 8 bases. The CDR3 runs to 13 residues. The V and J ends lost 6 bases and 2 bases, in that order; junction bases with no gene match: 2.